This entry lists 13 T cell receptor beta chains sequenced from one sample in a study of T cells in Graves' hyperthyroidism and ophthalmopathy. RNA transcripts yielded amplified TCR beta CDR3 regions. When the TCR CDR3 underwent first-round RT-PCR, the HTBI primer set was used. A single record per CDR3 protein comes from TCRdb applying MiXCR to the multiplex PCR reads. Of approximately 500,000 distinct CDR3 sequences in the sample, under 60% were seen once. Material: peripheral blood or thyroid tissue (not recorded which). The receptor source for this set is a woman aged 18-29 years with Graves' hyperthyroidism.

The rearrangement joins TRBV15 to TRBJ1-5; D remains ambiguous. CDR3 length equals 14 residues. Germline loops: CDR1 LNHNV, CDR2 YYDKDF (reference sequence). V was trimmed by 3 bases and J by 4 bases, leaving 10 bases between them. CDR3 amino acids: CATSSDRENQPQHF. DNA for the CDR3: TGTGCCACCAGCAGTGACCGGGAGAATCAGCCCCAGCATTTT.

CDR3: CASSPGAGQAVGYTF. The CDR3 DNA reads TGTGCCAGCTCACCGGGGGCAGGCCAGGCCGTGGGCTACACCTTC. The J gene is TRBJ1-2, the V gene TRBV12-3 or TRBV12-4, with D perhaps matching TRBD1 (6 bases). V was cut by 8 bases and J by 8 bases, with 24 bases left in between. CDR3 length: 15 amino acids.

As to this clonotype: This may come from a read error, since a much larger clone is one base off. V gene TRBV27 combines with J gene TRBJ1-1; tentatively, D is TRBD1 (5 bases). V was cut by 0 bases and J by 4 bases, with 15 bases left in between. The germline gives CDR1 MNHEY, CDR2 SMNVEV (reference sequence). The CDR3 contains 16 residues. CDR3 coding DNA: TGTGCCAGCAGTTTATCGCTGGGACTTAGGAGCACTGAAGCTTTCTTT. Translating it yields CASSLSLGLRSTEAFF.

This clonotype has a handful of counts. This chain connects TRBV3-1 to TRBJ2-7; TRBD2 matches at 7 bases. The trim removed 1 base at V and 4 bases at J, leaving 4 bases unmatched. The germline V gene encodes CDR1 LGHDT and CDR2 YNNKEL (reference sequence). The CDR3 has 14 amino acids. The CDR3 is CASSQGGGPYEQYF. In nucleotides, the CDR3 is TGTGCCAGCAGCCAAGGGGGAGGGCCTTACGAGCAGTACTTC.

The rearrangement uses TRBV30 and TRBJ1-2; no clear D gene. CDR3 length equals 13 residues. Germline CDR1 is GTSNPN and CDR2 is SVGIG (reference sequence). V was pared by 1 base and J by 5 bases, with 11 bases between. The CDR3 reads CAWSEYASYGYTF. The CDR3, as DNA: TGTGCCTGGAGTGAATACGCATCGTATGGCTACACCTTC.

Note on this clonotype: A read error may account for a junction end that differs from germline. The gene calls are TRBV12-3 or TRBV12-4 and TRBJ2-5; 8 bases are a match to TRBD1. The CDR3 is 16 amino acids. DNA of the CDR3: TGTGCCACCAGTGATTTTGGACAGGGACTGTCCAATGAGCAGTACTTC. Translation gives CATSDFGQGLSNEQYF.

This clonotype was recorded many times. This sequence joins TRBV20-1 and TRBJ2-5; TRBD2 agrees at 8 bases. The V gene end was trimmed by 3 bases and the J gene end by 5 bases; junction bases not matched to a gene: 23. The CDR3 runs 19 residues. CDR1 and CDR2 (germline): DFQATT, SNEGSKA (reference sequence). The CDR3 loop is CSARETRKPQREPWETQYF. CDR3 in DNA: TGCAGTGCTAGGGAAACACGGAAACCTCAGCGGGAGCCTTGGGAGACCCAGTACTTC.

This rearrangement joins TRBV2 to TRBJ2-7, with D hard to call. This CDR3 has 10 residues. The V end lost 4 bases, the J end lost 6 bases, and 4 bases lay between the germline ends. The V gene's germline CDR1 is SNHLY and CDR2 FYNNEI. In DNA, the CDR3 is TGTGCCAGCAGTGTTCTCGAGCAGTACTTC. This codes for CASSVLEQYF.

The V gene is TRBV15, the J gene TRBJ1-6; a weak D match, TRBD1 (6 bases). Trimming shortened V by 3 bases and J by 9 bases, and 12 bases separated the two germline ends. This CDR3 comprises 14 residues. Germline-derived CDR1 and CDR2 are LNHNV and YYDKDF (reference sequence). This chain's CDR3 is CATSRPGHTSPLHF. The CDR3 DNA sequence: TGTGCCACCAGCAGGCCGGGACATACTTCACCCCTCCACTTT.

In its sample, this clonotype was seen many times. V and J are TRBV28 and TRBJ1-5, with 7 bases identical to TRBD1. The J segment lost 4 bases and the V segment lost 1 base, leaving 13 bases of the junction unmatched. The CDR3 is 18 residues long. CDR1 is MDHEN and CDR2 is SYDVKM in the germline V gene. As DNA, the CDR3 is TGTGCCAGCAGTTTATCCCGGACAGGAGGCTGGTCTAATCAGCCCCAGCATTTT. Amino acids: CASSLSRTGGWSNQPQHF.

This chain uses TRBV7-9 with TRBJ1-2; D is unresolved. CDR3 length: 14 amino acids. The V gene's germline CDR1 is SEHNR and CDR2 FQNEAQ (reference sequence). The V end was cut by 5 bases, the J end by 2 bases, with 12 bases between. The CDR3 loop is CASSLVFRNYGYTF. The CDR3 region has the DNA TGTGCCAGCAGCCTGGTCTTTAGGAACTATGGCTACACCTTC.

The V and J genes are TRBV10-1 and TRBJ2-3; D ambiguous. This CDR3 has 14 residues. Germline V gene sequence: CDR1 WNHNN, CDR2 SYGVQD (reference sequence). The germline V and J ends were trimmed by 6 bases and 6 bases, with 16 bases remaining between them. CDR3 residues: CASRDPLVGDTQYF. In DNA, the CDR3 is TGCGCCAGCAGGGATCCTTTGGTTGGGGATACGCAGTATTTT.

The J gene is TRBJ1-1, the V gene TRBV7-6; D not certain. Germline CDR1 reads SGHVS; CDR2 reads FNYEAQ. This CDR3 has 15 residues. Deletions cut 5 bases from V and 2 bases from J, with 15 bases between. The CDR3 DNA reads as TGTGCCAGCAGCCTCGCCGTGGGGAGCAACACTGAAGCTTTCTTT. As protein: CASSLAVGSNTEAFF.